The 23 T cell receptor beta chains below were found in one sample sequenced in a study of control samples from healthy donors and cancer patients. Profiling relied on immunoSEQ multiplex PCR, and the TCRdb table lists in-frame clones only, not all of them. The sample consists of under 450,000 clones, around 90% of them appearing once. The source material was PBMCs. These receptors originate from a man aged 40-49 years with head and neck cancer.

The V call is TRBV27, the J call TRBJ2-5; a possible D gene is TRBD2 (6 bases). Between the trimmed V and J ends, which lost 4 bases and 0 bases, there was a span of 12 bases. This CDR3 spans 15 amino acids. The germline CDR1 and CDR2 sequences are MNHEY and SMNVEV (reference sequence). The CDR3 spells CASSYRTTYQETQYF. CDR3 nucleotide sequence: TGTGCCAGCAGTTACCGGACTACGTACCAAGAGACCCAGTACTTC.

The chain combines TRBV30 with TRBJ1-2, with D hard to call. Per the germline V gene, CDR1 is GTSNPN and CDR2 is SVGIG (reference sequence). Trimming cost V 0 bases and J 4 bases, with 12 bases left between them. This CDR3 is built from 14 residues. The CDR3 bases are TGTGCCTGGAGTGTCAAGCGCCCTTTCTATGGCTACACCTTC. Translated, it gives CAWSVKRPFYGYTF.

V usage is TRBV6-1 and J usage is TRBJ1-4; perhaps TRBD1 as D (6 bases). The CDR3 sequence is 16 residues long. Trimming stripped 1 base from V and 7 bases from J, with 16 bases between. The germline gives CDR1 MNHNS, CDR2 SASEGT. The CDR3: CASSEEAGGFAEKLFF. CDR3 coding DNA: TGTGCCAGCAGTGAAGAGGCGGGGGGCTTCGCTGAAAAACTGTTTTTT.

This clone has only one observation. CDR3 residues: CASSPGRSTDTQYF. In nucleotides, the CDR3 is TGTGCCAGCAGCCCCGGACGTAGCACAGATACGCAGTATTTT. The rearrangement links TRBV5-6 to TRBJ2-3; D not resolved. Germline V gene sequence: CDR1 SGHDT, CDR2 YYEEEE. The CDR3 runs to 14 residues. V lost 4 bases and J 0 bases, leaving 9 bases between the germline ends.

This rearrangement joins TRBV3-1 (or the pseudogene TRBV3-2) to TRBJ1-6; 7 nucleotides agree with TRBD1. Trimming cost V 6 bases and J 7 bases; bases outside gene matches: 9. The CDR3 loop spans 15 amino acids. Germline CDR1 LGHDT, CDR2 YNNKEL (reference sequence). CDR3 DNA sequence: TGTGCCAGCAGACATACAGGGGCACGCAATTCACCCCTCCACTTT. Protein: CASRHTGARNSPLHF.

The chain is built from TRBV18 and TRBJ2-7, with a weak D call TRBD1 (6 bases). There are 14 residues in the CDR3. Germline loops: CDR1 KGHSH, CDR2 LQKENI. V gave up 6 bases and J gave up 6 bases, with 18 bases separating them. CDR3 protein: CASSISTGIGEQYF. CDR3 in DNA: TGTGCCAGCTCTATCAGTACAGGGATCGGCGAGCAGTACTTC.

The chain couples TRBV2 to TRBJ2-6; D is possibly TRBD1 (5 bases). This CDR3 spans 17 amino acids. CDR1 and CDR2 from the germline V gene are SNHLY and FYNNEI. V lost 6 bases and J lost 4, with 19 bases in between. The CDR3 DNA follows: TGTGCCAGCAGGGGGCCCTTACAACGGACGGGGGCCAACGTCCTGACTTTC. It specifies CASRGPLQRTGANVLTF.

For this clone: This specimen includes other DNA sequences encoding the same CDR3. V usage is TRBV28 and J usage is TRBJ1-5; D remains ambiguous. V gave up 7 bases and J gave up 4 bases, with 8 bases separating them. Germline CDR1 and CDR2: MDHEN and SYDVKM. The CDR3 sequence is 12 residues long. In DNA, the CDR3 is TGTGCCAGCACGCCCCCAAATCAGCCCCAGCATTTT. This gives the protein CASTPPNQPQHF.

The V gene is TRBV7-2, the J gene TRBJ2-7; 10 nucleotides agree with TRBD1. With V trimmed by 4 bases and J by 0 bases, 3 bases remained unmatched. The CDR3 spans 15 residues. The germline V gene encodes CDR1 SGHTA and CDR2 FQGNSA. CDR3 protein: CASSWTGGPSYEQYF. In DNA, the CDR3 is TGTGCCAGCAGCTGGACAGGGGGGCCCTCCTACGAGCAGTACTTC.

The chain uses TRBV3-1 (or the pseudogene TRBV3-2) and TRBJ2-3, with D unresolved. CDR1 and CDR2 (germline): LGHDT, YNNKEL (reference sequence). The CDR3 sequence is 14 residues long. V dropped 5 bases and J dropped 3 bases, with 12 bases sitting between them. CDR3 in amino acids: CASSWVSGTDTQYF. DNA of the CDR3: TGTGCCAGCAGCTGGGTTTCTGGGACAGATACGCAGTATTTT.

The CDR3 DNA is TGTGCCAGCAACCCTAGCCTAGCGGGGAACGAGCAGTACTTC. Amino acid sequence: CASNPSLAGNEQYF. The V and J genes are TRBV7-8 and TRBJ2-7, with 9 bases aligning to TRBD2. The CDR3 consists of 14 residues. Trimming removed 7 bases from V and 5 bases from J; junction bases left unmatched: 9. Germline V gene lookup returns CDR1 SGHVS and CDR2 FQNEAQ.

V and J are TRBV9 and TRBJ2-1; TRBD2 matches 12 bases. J lost 9 bases, V lost 4 bases, and 14 bases had no gene match. This CDR3 contains 17 residues. CDR1 is SGDLS, CDR2 YYNGEE, per germline. In DNA form, the CDR3 reads TGTGCCAGCAGCACGGGATGGCTAGCGGGGGGGCCGGGTGAGCAGTTCTTC. Translated: CASSTGWLAGGPGEQFF. Full variable domain (remainder filled in from reference TRBV9 and TRBJ2-1): DSGVTQTPKHLITATGQRVTLRCSPRSGDLSVYWYQQSLDQGLQFLIQYYNGEERAKGNILERFSAQQFPDLHSELNLSSLELGDSALYFCASSTGWLAGGPGEQFFGPGTRLTVL.

The V and J genes are TRBV4-1 and TRBJ2-5, with D tentatively TRBD2 (8 bases). Germline V gene sequence: CDR1 MGHRA, CDR2 YSYEKL. V was pared by 0 bases and J by 1 base, with 18 bases between. The CDR3 runs to 18 residues. This chain's CDR3 is CASSQDRGGRGSQETQYF. The CDR3 region has the DNA TGCGCCAGCAGCCAAGATCGGGGGGGCAGGGGGAGCCAAGAGACCCAGTACTTC.

The chain uses TRBV3-1 (or the pseudogene TRBV3-2) and TRBJ1-1, with D maybe TRBD1 (5 bases). The germline V gene has CDR1 LGHDT and CDR2 YNNKEL (reference sequence). CDR3 length: 17 amino acids. The V end lost 0 bases, the J end lost 6 bases, and 20 bases lay between the germline ends. The CDR3 is CASSQDFSRGASAEAFF. The DNA for the CDR3 is TGTGCCAGCAGCCAAGATTTTTCGAGGGGCGCGAGCGCTGAAGCTTTCTTT.

This sequence joins TRBV13 and TRBJ2-1; tentative D call: TRBD1 (6 bases). Trimming stripped 5 bases from V and 6 bases from J, with 17 bases between. Germline lookup yields CDR1 PRHDT and CDR2 FYEKMQ (reference sequence). CDR3 size: 15 residues. The CDR3 DNA reads TGTGCCAGCAGCCCAGGTGGGGGCAGGGGCAATGAGCAGTTCTTC. Its protein product is CASSPGGGRGNEQFF.

The rearrangement joins TRBV28 to TRBJ2-5; possibly TRBD1 or TRBD2 for D (5 bases each). The V and J ends lost 6 bases and 4 bases respectively, with 12 bases between them. This CDR3 region has 13 residues. CDR1 is MDHEN, CDR2 SYDVKM, per germline. The CDR3 sequence is CASRFGAGETQYF. CDR3 sequence (DNA): TGTGCCAGCAGATTTGGGGCGGGAGAGACCCAGTACTTC.

V is TRBV28 and J is TRBJ2-3, with 10 positions matching TRBD2. V shed 6 bases, J shed 0 bases, and the junction held 21 bases outside the gene matches. The V gene's germline CDR1 is MDHEN and CDR2 SYDVKM. The CDR3 length is 21 residues. The CDR3 is CASSPLPGLAGDSVSTDTQYF. CDR3 nucleotides: TGTGCCAGCAGCCCTCTCCCGGGGCTAGCGGGGGACTCCGTGAGCACAGATACGCAGTATTTT.

This clone was counted once. The V call is TRBV28, the J call TRBJ2-1, with 11 bases matching TRBD2. Looked up from germline, CDR1 is MDHEN and CDR2 is SYDVKM. The CDR3 is 17 amino acids. Unmatched junction bases numbered 11, after V lost 3 bases and J lost 7 bases. CDR3 nucleotides: TGTGCCAGCAGTTTCCCGGCTAGCGGGAGGATGGGGAATGAGCAGTTCTTC. This gives the protein CASSFPASGRMGNEQFF.

The gene calls are TRBV5-4 and TRBJ2-7, with 11 bases fitting TRBD2. This CDR3 spans 15 amino acids. The ends lost 4 bases at V and 3 bases at J; junction bases unmatched: 6. The V gene's germline CDR1 is SGHNT and CDR2 YYREEE (reference sequence). The CDR3 sequence is CASSTGLADHYEQYF. DNA for the CDR3: TGTGCCAGCAGCACGGGACTAGCGGACCACTACGAGCAGTACTTC.

This clone showed up just a few times. This chain links TRBV25-1 with TRBJ2-7; TRBD1 matches 9 bases. V lost 4 bases to trimming and J lost 4 bases; unmatched junction nucleotides: 8. Germline V gives CDR1 MGHDK, CDR2 SYGVNS. The CDR3 is made up of 15 amino acids. In nucleotides, the CDR3 is TGTGCCAGCAGTGCCCACAGGGGGCGCGAATACGAGCAGTACTTC. Translation: CASSAHRGREYEQYF.

The chain recombines TRBV9 with TRBJ2-7, with a possible D match to TRBD1 (8 bases). The CDR3 extends over 14 amino acids. The V end lost 3 bases, the J end lost 5 bases, and 15 bases lay between the germline ends. CDR1 SGDLS and CDR2 YYNGEE come from the germline V gene. The CDR3 DNA is TGTGCCAGCAGCGGACAGGGGAGGGTCCACGAGCAGTACTTC. Its protein is CASSGQGRVHEQYF.

This clone came up a few times. The sample carries other DNA sequences with the same CDR3. The chain is built from TRBV28 and TRBJ2-6, with 9 bases fitting TRBD1. The CDR3 sequence is 18 residues long. Per germline, CDR1 MDHEN and CDR2 SYDVKM. Trimming at V came to 2 bases and at J to 2 bases, leaving 7 bases not matched to a gene. For the CDR3, the DNA is TGTGCCAGCAGTTTACCTCTCAGGACAGGGGCTGGGGCCAACGTCCTGACTTTC. It yields the protein CASSLPLRTGAGANVLTF.

In the case of this clone: The same CDR3 arises from other DNA sequences in this sample as well. The chain couples TRBV6-5 to TRBJ2-5; possible D gene TRBD1, 5 bases. V dropped 0 bases and J dropped 5 bases, with 13 bases sitting between them. CDR1 and CDR2 (germline): MNHEY, SVGAGI. This CDR3 is 15 amino acids long. CDR3 nucleotides: TGTGCCAGCAGTTACTCGGCAGGGTCAGGCGAGACCCAGTACTTC. It encodes CASSYSAGSGETQYF.